The T cell receptor (beta chain) under discussion was sequenced for a study of blood T cell repertoires in COVID-19. Background on the study: PBMCs, B-cell-depleted T cells, or T cells were the source of the cDNA or gDNA that made up the material.

This CDR3 spans 14 amino acids. Germline V gene lookup returns CDR1 MGHRA and CDR2 YSYEKL. Losses at the gene ends were 1 base for V and 6 bases for J; bases not matched to a gene: 3. Participants came from roughly 24 US areas, aged roughly 18 to 90 years. Which cohort a participant joined came from the clinical history participants gave. Clones were read by immunoSEQ multiplex PCR, and TCRdb kept only the in-frame ones, dropping some. The sample includes a few hundred thousand clones, approximately 83% of them seen just once. The sequencing sample was made of PBMCs or T cells enriched from blood (not recorded which). The TCR originated in a man aged 45 to 65 who had recovered from COVID-19. The chain joins TRBV4-1 to TRBJ2-7; 10 nucleotides agree with TRBD2. The CDR3 coding sequence is TGCGCCAGCAGCCAAGTAGCGGGGGGTTCCGAGCAGTACTTC. It codes for CASSQVAGGSEQYF.